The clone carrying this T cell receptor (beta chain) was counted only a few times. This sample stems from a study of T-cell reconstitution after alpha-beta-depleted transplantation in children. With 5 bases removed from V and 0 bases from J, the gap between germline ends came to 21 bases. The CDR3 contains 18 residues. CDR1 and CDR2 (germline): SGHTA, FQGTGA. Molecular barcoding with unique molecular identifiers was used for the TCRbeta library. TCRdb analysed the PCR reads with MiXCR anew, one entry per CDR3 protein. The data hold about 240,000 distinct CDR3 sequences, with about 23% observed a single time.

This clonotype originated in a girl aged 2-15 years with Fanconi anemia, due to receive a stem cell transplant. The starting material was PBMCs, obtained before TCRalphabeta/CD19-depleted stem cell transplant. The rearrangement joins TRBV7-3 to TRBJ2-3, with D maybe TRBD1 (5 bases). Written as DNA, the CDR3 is TGTGCCAGCAGCCTCCTACCCCCCACAGGCACCAGCACAGATACGCAGTATTTT. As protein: CASSLLPPTGTSTDTQYF.